Presented here are 18 T cell receptor beta chains from one specimen sequenced in a study of blood T cell repertoires in COVID-19. Data came from immunoSEQ multiplex PCR; TCRdb stores just in-frame clones and leaves some out. Altogether tens of thousands of clones are present, about 90% being singletons, with the ten largest covering approximately 5%. The sequencing input was peripheral blood. Every receptor here comes from an elderly man in a cohort sampled during active COVID-19.

Turning to this clone: Other DNA sequences from this sample encode an identical CDR3 as well. The chain joins TRBV6-2 or TRBV6-3 to TRBJ1-1; TRBD1 might be the D (5 bases). Per the germline V gene, CDR1 is MNHEY and CDR2 is SVGEGT. This CDR3 spans 13 amino acids. V shed 3 bases and J shed 1 base, with 6 bases lying between them. In nucleotides, the CDR3 is TGTGCCAGCAGTTATAGGGGGAACACTGAAGCTTTCTTT. Its protein product is CASSYRGNTEAFF.

V usage is TRBV3-1 (or the pseudogene TRBV3-2) and J usage is TRBJ1-3; weak D call: TRBD1 (6 bases). This CDR3 comprises 14 residues. Looked up from germline, CDR1 is LGHDT and CDR2 is YNNKEL (reference sequence). Deletions cut 7 bases from V and 2 bases from J, with 12 bases between. This CDR3 reads CASTRNRAGNTIYF. CDR3 DNA sequence: TGTGCCAGCACCCGAAACAGGGCTGGAAACACCATATATTTT.

The genes are TRBV2 and TRBJ1-1, with 9 nucleotides matching TRBD1. V dropped 10 bases and J dropped 0; count of bases not matched to a gene: 6. The V gene's germline CDR1 is SNHLY and CDR2 FYNNEI. The CDR3 covers 14 residues. DNA for the CDR3: TGTGCCACCCAGGGACAGGGACTGAACACTGAAGCTTTCTTT. This codes for CATQGQGLNTEAFF. The full variable domain, completed using reference TRBV2 and TRBJ1-1, is EPEVTQTPSHQVTQMGQEVILRCVPISNHLYFYWYRQILGQKVEFLVSFYNNEISEKSEIFDDQFSVERPDGSNFTLKIRSTKLEDSAMYFCATQGQGLNTEAFFGQGTRLTVV.

This clone was observed a handful of times. The chain recombines TRBV25-1 with TRBJ1-2; D might be TRBD1 (5 bases). CDR3 length: 15 amino acids. V gave up 2 bases and J gave up 2 bases, with 12 bases separating them. Germline V gene data show CDR1 as MGHDK and CDR2 as SYGVNS. CDR3 sequence: CASSESGTGNYGYTF. CDR3 DNA sequence: TGTGCCAGCAGTGAAAGCGGGACGGGAAACTATGGCTACACCTTC.

The V call is TRBV7-8, the J call TRBJ2-2; 11 bases align to TRBD1. With V trimmed by 2 bases and J by 2 bases, 10 bases remained unmatched. The CDR3 length is 19 residues. Germline assignment: CDR1 SGHVS and CDR2 FQNEAQ. DNA for the CDR3: TGTGCCAGCAGCTTATTTGGAGGGACAGGGGGGCAAAACACCGGGGAGCTGTTTTTT. Protein sequence: CASSLFGGTGGQNTGELFF.

The chain employs TRBV18 and TRBJ2-1; 8 positions match TRBD2. Germline lookup yields CDR1 KGHSH and CDR2 LQKENI. The CDR3 sequence is 13 residues long. V gave up 6 bases and J gave up 6 bases; unmatched junction bases: 4. The CDR3 region has the DNA TGTGCCAGCTCCCTGACTAGCGCCAATGAGCAGTTCTTC. Amino acid sequence: CASSLTSANEQFF.

This clone was picked up one time. The CDR3 coding sequence is TGTGCCAGCAGTGATCCTAGCTCTGGAAACACCATATATTTT. Its protein is CASSDPSSGNTIYF. The chain recombines TRBV6-1 with TRBJ1-3, with D unresolved. Germline CDR1 is MNHNS and CDR2 is SASEGT. Deletions cut 3 bases from V and 0 bases from J, with 6 bases between. The CDR3 totals 14 residues.

V and J are TRBV6-1 and TRBJ2-1; 7 positions agree with TRBD2. CDR3 length: 17 amino acids. V lost 2 bases, J lost 3 bases, and 10 bases stayed unmatched. CDR1 MNHNS and CDR2 SASEGT come from the germline V gene. The CDR3 DNA sequence: TGTGCCAGCAGTGAACGGGCCCCTACTAGCGTCTACAATGAGCAGTTCTTC. Its translation is CASSERAPTSVYNEQFF.

The V and J genes are TRBV21-1 and TRBJ1-1; the DNA was not compared with TRBD1, the D call given in the table. TRBV21-1 is a listed pseudogene. The CDR3 is made up of 16 amino acids. CDR3 loop: CASSKEYRRPNTEAFF. CDR3 DNA sequence: TGTGCCAGCAGCAAAGAATACAGGCGCCCTAACACTGAAGCTTTCTTT.

This clone has a handful of counts. J is TRBJ2-7 and V is TRBV7-9, with D perhaps TRBD2 (5 bases). Per germline, CDR1 SEHNR and CDR2 FQNEAQ (reference sequence). The CDR3 covers 13 residues. Trimming stripped 6 bases from V and 3 bases from J, with 12 bases between. CDR3 protein: CASRSSGGYEQYF. DNA of the CDR3: TGTGCCAGCAGGAGCAGCGGCGGCTACGAGCAGTACTTC. Based on the CDR3 plus reference TRBV7-9 and TRBJ2-7, the full variable domain is DTGVSQNPRHKITKRGQNVTFRCDPISEHNRLYWYRQTLGQGPEFLTYFQNEAQLEKSRLLSDRFSAERPKGSFSTLEIQRTEQGDSAMYLCASRSSGGYEQYFGPGTRLTVT.

V and J are TRBV7-2 and TRBJ2-3; D may be TRBD2 (6 bases). The CDR3 contains 13 residues. Trimming left V 6 bases short and J 1 base short, with 8 bases between. Per the germline V gene, CDR1 is SGHTA and CDR2 is FQGNSA. The CDR3 here is CASRSSGTDTQYF. CDR3 bases: TGTGCCAGCAGATCTAGCGGCACAGATACGCAGTATTTT.

The chain is built from TRBV6-5 and TRBJ1-6; TRBD1 aligns across 8 bases. This CDR3 has 14 amino acids. The ends lost 4 bases at V and 6 bases at J; junction bases unmatched: 2. In germline, CDR1 is MNHEY, CDR2 SVGAGI. CDR3 sequence reads: CASSLGQANSPLHF. As DNA, the CDR3 is TGTGCCAGCAGTTTGGGACAGGCTAATTCACCCCTCCACTTT.

The rearrangement links TRBV4-3 to TRBJ2-7; 9 nucleotides match TRBD1. The CDR3 is made up of 16 amino acids. V dropped 0 bases and J dropped 5; count of bases not matched to a gene: 8. Germline V gene data show CDR1 as LGHNA and CDR2 as YSLEER. CDR3 protein: CASSQDTGQGGNEQYF. DNA of the CDR3: TGCGCCAGCAGCCAAGATACGGGACAGGGTGGCAACGAGCAGTACTTC.

The rearrangement joins TRBV7-8 to TRBJ1-2, with D perhaps TRBD1 (5 bases). The CDR3 totals 12 residues. V gave up 5 bases and J gave up 7 bases, with 11 bases separating them. The V gene's germline CDR1 is SGHVS and CDR2 FQNEAQ. The CDR3 DNA follows: TGTGCCAGCAGCATCGACAGCTTTGGCTACACCTTC. Protein: CASSIDSFGYTF.

The rearrangement links TRBV5-1 to TRBJ2-1, with D hard to call. The germline gives CDR1 SGHRS, CDR2 YFSETQ. CDR3 size: 12 residues. V was trimmed by 0 bases and J by 8 bases, leaving 6 bases between them. CDR3 nucleotide sequence: TGCGCCAGCAGCTTGGCGAGCGATGAGCAGTTCTTC. It is translated as CASSLASDEQFF.

The CDR3 nucleotides read TGTGCCAGTAGGGGGGGTCCTGGGGCCAACGTCCTGACTTTC. It specifies CASRGGPGANVLTF. V gene TRBV19 combines with J gene TRBJ2-6; D is possibly TRBD2 (6 bases). The CDR3 has 14 amino acids. Germline V lookup: CDR1 LNHDA, CDR2 SQIVND (reference sequence). With 6 bases removed from V and 2 bases from J, the gap between germline ends came to 8 bases.

Note on this clone: A junction boundary mismatches the germline segment, possibly from a read error. The chain couples TRBV5-1 to TRBJ2-2; 7 bases fit TRBD1. The CDR3 sequence is 14 residues long. CDR1 and CDR2 from the germline V gene are SGHRS and YFSETQ. CDR3 nucleotides: TGCGCCAGCAGAGGAGACAGGGATACCGTGGAGCTGTTTTTT. Amino acid sequence: CASRGDRDTVELFF. The full variable domain, its missing parts supplied by reference TRBV5-1 and TRBJ2-2, is KAGVTQTPRYLIKTRGQQVTLSCSPISGHRSVSWYQQTPGQGLQFLFEYFSETQRNKGNFPGRFSGRQFSNSRSEMNVSTLELGDSALYLCASRGDRDTVELFFGEGSRLTVL.

The V call is TRBV6-6, the J call TRBJ2-1, with 7 positions matching TRBD2. CDR1 MNHNY and CDR2 SVGAGI come from the germline V gene (reference sequence). The CDR3 loop spans 14 amino acids. The J segment lost 4 bases and the V segment lost 5 bases, leaving 5 bases of the junction unmatched. CDR3 residues: CASSPSGEYNEQFF. The CDR3, as DNA: TGTGCCAGCAGTCCCAGCGGGGAGTACAATGAGCAGTTCTTC.